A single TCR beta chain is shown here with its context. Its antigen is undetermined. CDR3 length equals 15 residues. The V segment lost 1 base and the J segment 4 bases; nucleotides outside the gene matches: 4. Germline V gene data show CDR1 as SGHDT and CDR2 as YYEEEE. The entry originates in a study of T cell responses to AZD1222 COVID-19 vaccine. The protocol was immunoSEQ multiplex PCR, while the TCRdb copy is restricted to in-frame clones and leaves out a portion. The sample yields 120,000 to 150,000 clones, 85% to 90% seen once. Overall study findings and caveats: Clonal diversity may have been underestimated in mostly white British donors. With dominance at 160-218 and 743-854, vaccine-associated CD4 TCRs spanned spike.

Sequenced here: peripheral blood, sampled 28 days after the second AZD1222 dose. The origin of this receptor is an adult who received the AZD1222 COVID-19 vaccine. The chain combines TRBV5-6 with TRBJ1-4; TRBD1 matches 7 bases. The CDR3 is CASSLRQGNNEKLFF. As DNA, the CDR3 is TGTGCCAGCAGCTTGCGACAGGGTAATAATGAAAAACTGTTTTTT.